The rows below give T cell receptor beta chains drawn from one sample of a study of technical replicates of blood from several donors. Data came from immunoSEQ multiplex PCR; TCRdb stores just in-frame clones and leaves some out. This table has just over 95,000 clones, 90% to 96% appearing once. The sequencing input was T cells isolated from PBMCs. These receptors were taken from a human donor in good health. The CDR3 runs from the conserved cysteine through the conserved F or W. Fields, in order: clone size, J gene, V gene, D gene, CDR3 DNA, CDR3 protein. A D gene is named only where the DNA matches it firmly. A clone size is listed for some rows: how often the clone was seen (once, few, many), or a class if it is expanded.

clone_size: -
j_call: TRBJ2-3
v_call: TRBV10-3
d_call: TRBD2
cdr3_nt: TGTGCCATAGACGCCGGGACTAGCGGGACCTTGAGGCATTTT
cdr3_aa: CAIDAGTSGTLRHF

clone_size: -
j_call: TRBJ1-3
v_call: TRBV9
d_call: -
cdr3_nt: TGTGCCAGCGATCGGGGGGGGGCTGGAAACACCATATATTTT
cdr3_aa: CASDRGGAGNTIYF

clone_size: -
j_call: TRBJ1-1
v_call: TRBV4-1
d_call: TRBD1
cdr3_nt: TGCGCCAGCAGCCTACAGACAGGGAAAGGGATATTGAACACTGAAGCTTTCTTT
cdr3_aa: CASSLQTGKGILNTEAFF

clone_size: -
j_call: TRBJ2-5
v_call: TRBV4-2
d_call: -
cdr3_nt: TGTGCCAGCAGCCAATATACTAGCCAAGAGACCCAGTACTTC
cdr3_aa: CASSQYTSQETQYF

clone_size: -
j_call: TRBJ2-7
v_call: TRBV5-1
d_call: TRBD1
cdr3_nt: TGCGCCAGCAGCTCGGGGACAGGACCGCACGAGCAGTACTTC
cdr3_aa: CASSSGTGPHEQYF

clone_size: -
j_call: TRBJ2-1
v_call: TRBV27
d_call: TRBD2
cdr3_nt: TGTGCCAGCAGTTTATATAATGGCGGGAGACACAATGAGCAGTTCTTC
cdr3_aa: CASSLYNGGRHNEQFF

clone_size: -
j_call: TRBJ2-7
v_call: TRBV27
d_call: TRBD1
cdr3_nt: TGTGCCAGCAGTTTATCTGGCCCGGGACAGGGGTACTACGAGCAGTACTTC
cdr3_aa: CASSLSGPGQGYYEQYF

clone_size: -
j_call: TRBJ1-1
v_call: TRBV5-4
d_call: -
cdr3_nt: TGTGCCAGCAGCTTTCGAGGGAACACTGAAGCTTTCTTT
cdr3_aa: CASSFRGNTEAFF

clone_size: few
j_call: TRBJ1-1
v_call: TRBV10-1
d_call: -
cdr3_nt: TGCGCCAGCAGCCTCGGACAGAACACTGAAGCTTTCTTT
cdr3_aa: CASSLGQNTEAFF

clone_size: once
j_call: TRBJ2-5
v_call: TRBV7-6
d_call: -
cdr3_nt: TGTGCCAGCAGCTTAGGCCCGGGATCGGAGACCCAGTACTTC
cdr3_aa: CASSLGPGSETQYF

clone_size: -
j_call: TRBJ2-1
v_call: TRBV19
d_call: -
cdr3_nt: TGTGCCAGTAGTATTTACCGGCAGGGTGGGTCCTACAATGAGCAGTTCTTC
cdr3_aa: CASSIYRQGGSYNEQFF

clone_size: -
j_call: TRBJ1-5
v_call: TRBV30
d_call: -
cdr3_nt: TGTGCCTGGAGTGTACAGAATCAGCCCCAGCATTTT
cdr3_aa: CAWSVQNQPQHF

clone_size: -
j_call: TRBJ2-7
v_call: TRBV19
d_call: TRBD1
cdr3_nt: TGTGCCAGTAGTACGGACCGGGACAGGGGGCGCGGTGAGCAGTACTTC
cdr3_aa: CASSTDRDRGRGEQYF

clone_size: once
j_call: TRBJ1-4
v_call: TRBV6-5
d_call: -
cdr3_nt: TGTGCCAGCAGTTGGACAGCAACTAATGAAAAACTGTTTTTT
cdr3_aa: CASSWTATNEKLFF

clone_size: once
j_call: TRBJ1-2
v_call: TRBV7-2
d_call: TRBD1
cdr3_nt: TGTGCCAGCAGCTTAGGACAGGGGCTTATCTATGGCTACACCTTC
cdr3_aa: CASSLGQGLIYGYTF

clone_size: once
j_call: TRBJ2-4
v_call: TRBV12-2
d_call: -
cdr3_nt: TGTGCAAGTCGCTTAGGAAGGTTGGGGCGGGACGACGCAAACATTCAGTACTTC
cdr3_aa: CASRLGRLGRDDANIQYF

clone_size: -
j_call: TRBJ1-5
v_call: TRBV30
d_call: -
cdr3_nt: TGTGCCTGGAGTGTACGGGGGGATCAGCCCCAGCATTTT
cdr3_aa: CAWSVRGDQPQHF

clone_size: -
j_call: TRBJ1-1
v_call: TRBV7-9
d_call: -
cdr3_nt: TGTGCCACTCCCGGGAAGATAGGGACTGAAGCTTTCTTT
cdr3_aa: CATPGKIGTEAFF

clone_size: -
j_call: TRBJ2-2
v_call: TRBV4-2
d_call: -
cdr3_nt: TGTGCCAGCAGCCAAGATAGGGCTAGCGAGAAAACCGGGGAGCTGTTTTTT
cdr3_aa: CASSQDRASEKTGELFF

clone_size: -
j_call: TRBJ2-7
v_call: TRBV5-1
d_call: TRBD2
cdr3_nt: TGCGCCAGCAGCTTGGGCCAGCGGGAGGGCCGGAACGAGCAGTACTTC
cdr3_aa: CASSLGQREGRNEQYF

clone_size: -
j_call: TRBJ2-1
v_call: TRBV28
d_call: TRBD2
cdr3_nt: TGTGCCAGCACCCCCTTGGTTGCGGGGGAGAATGAGCAGTTCTTC
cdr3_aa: CASTPLVAGENEQFF

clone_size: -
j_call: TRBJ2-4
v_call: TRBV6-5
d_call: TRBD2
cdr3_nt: TGTGCCAGCAGTTACGAGGGCGGGAGTAACATTCAGTACTTC
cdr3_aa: CASSYEGGSNIQYF

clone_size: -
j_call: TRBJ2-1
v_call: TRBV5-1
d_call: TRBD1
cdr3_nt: TGCGCCAGCAGCTTCGGGACAGGGGTCAATGAGCAGTTCTTC
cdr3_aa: CASSFGTGVNEQFF